What follows are 16 T cell receptor beta chains derived from one specimen sequenced in a study of T cell responses to AZD1222 COVID-19 vaccine. Clones were sequenced by immunoSEQ multiplex PCR, and TCRdb holds only the in-frame ones, with some missing. The sample lists about 96,000 clones, roughly 87% seen once, with under 2% in the top ten. The source material was peripheral blood, sampled on day 0 of AZD1222 vaccination. The receptors originated from an adult in good health.

The rearrangement uses TRBV18 and TRBJ2-6, with 8 bases fitting TRBD1. CDR1 and CDR2 from the germline V gene are KGHSH and LQKENI. The CDR3 loop spans 17 amino acids. Losses at the gene ends were 0 bases for V and 2 bases for J; bases not matched to a gene: 3. The CDR3 bases are TGTGCCAGCTCACCACCGGGACAGGTTACTGGGGCCAACGTCCTGACTTTC. The encoded protein is CASSPPGQVTGANVLTF.

The V and J genes are TRBV19 and TRBJ2-7, with 8 positions matching TRBD1. Germline V lookup: CDR1 LNHDA, CDR2 SQIVND (reference sequence). CDR3 size: 15 residues. The V and J ends lost 3 bases and 1 base, in that order; junction bases with no gene match: 5. CDR3 nucleotides: TGTGCCAGTAGTATTAACAGGGGGTATTCCTACGAGCAGTACTTC. Translated, it gives CASSINRGYSYEQYF.

The chain has TRBV20-1 and TRBJ1-5; unclear D gene. Germline V gene data show CDR1 as DFQATT and CDR2 as SNEGSKA (reference sequence). Trimming removed 3 bases at V and 1 base at J, with 19 bases between. CDR3 length: 17 residues. This CDR3 is CSASRFGGEWSNQPQHF. CDR3 in DNA: TGCAGTGCTAGTAGGTTTGGTGGGGAGTGGAGCAATCAGCCCCAGCATTTT.

The rearrangement uses TRBV6-2 or TRBV6-3 and TRBJ1-1, with TRBD1 as a possible D gene (5 bases). The CDR3 sequence is 15 residues long. Germline V CDR1 and CDR2: MNHEY, SVGEGT. V lost 0 bases to trimming and J lost 12 bases, with 20 bases between them. CDR3 amino acids: CASSYSSGGRPTSFF. The CDR3 nucleotides read TGTGCCAGCAGTTACTCGAGTGGGGGTCGGCCGACGTCTTTCTTT.

The gene calls are TRBV4-3 and TRBJ2-1; D is unresolved. The CDR3 is 15 residues long. Looked up from germline, CDR1 is LGHNA and CDR2 is YSLEER. Trimming removed 4 bases at V and 7 bases at J, with 17 bases between. The CDR3 here is CASSPLPVWINEQFF. Written as DNA, the CDR3 is TGCGCCAGCAGCCCTTTACCAGTGTGGATAAATGAGCAGTTCTTC.

The chain has TRBV21-1 and TRBJ2-7; TRBD1, the table's D call, lacks a check against the DNA. TRBV21-1 is classified as a pseudogene. CDR3 length: 14 residues. The CDR3 sequence: CASSARGPIYEQYF. CDR3 nucleotides: TGTGCCAGCAGTGCCAGGGGGCCGATCTACGAGCAGTACTTC.

This chain connects TRBV11-2 to TRBJ2-7; maybe TRBD1 (5 bases). Germline values: CDR1 SGHAT, CDR2 FQNNGV. V shed 0 bases and J shed 6 bases, with 12 bases lying between them. The CDR3 loop spans 14 amino acids. CDR3 in amino acids: CASSLERTFLEQYF. As DNA, the CDR3 is TGTGCCAGCAGCTTAGAACGGACATTCCTCGAGCAGTACTTC.

In DNA form, the CDR3 reads TGCGCCAGCAGCTTCTCCCGGGACCCTTATGAAAAACTGTTTTTT. Translated, it gives CASSFSRDPYEKLFF. This sequence joins TRBV5-1 and TRBJ1-4, with TRBD1 as a possible D gene (5 bases). Germline CDR1 and CDR2: SGHRS and YFSETQ. The V end lost 2 bases, the J end lost 6 bases, and 14 bases lay between the germline ends. This CDR3 has 15 residues.

The V and J genes are TRBV19 and TRBJ1-1; a weak D match, TRBD1 (6 bases). This CDR3 contains 14 residues. Germline CDR1 reads LNHDA; CDR2 reads SQIVND (reference sequence). The V gene lost 5 bases and the J gene lost 4 bases, with 14 bases spanning the gap. This CDR3 reads CASSLRGGGTEAFF. CDR3 nucleotides: TGTGCCAGTAGTCTCAGGGGCGGCGGCACTGAAGCTTTCTTT.

This clone was counted between two and nine times. A read error may explain this, as a much larger clone is one base away. V and J are TRBV6-4 and TRBJ2-2; D perhaps matches TRBD1 (5 bases). The germline V gene has CDR1 MRHNA and CDR2 SNTAGT. The ends were cut back, 2 bases at V and 4 bases at J, with 5 bases in the middle. The CDR3 is made up of 13 amino acids. CDR3 sequence (DNA): TGTGCCAGCAGTGACAGGGGCACCGGGGAGCTGTTTTTT. This gives the protein CASSDRGTGELFF.

The chain employs TRBV10-3 and TRBJ2-5; D is uncertain. Deletions cut 4 bases from V and 5 bases from J, with 8 bases between. The CDR3 runs 12 residues. Germline assignment: CDR1 ENHRY and CDR2 SYGVKD. The DNA for the CDR3 is TGTGCCATCAGTGGAGACACTGAGACCCAGTACTTC. Translated: CAISGDTETQYF.

The J gene is TRBJ1-2, the V gene TRBV28; no reliable D call. Trimming took off 7 bases at V and 4 bases at J, with 16 bases between the two ends. CDR1 and CDR2 (germline): MDHEN, SYDVKM. CDR3 length equals 14 residues. For the CDR3, the DNA is TGTGCCAGCACTGCCGAGGAGGTGGTCTATGGCTACACCTTC. It is translated as CASTAEEVVYGYTF.

This clone has more than one count but fewer than ten. The rearrangement joins TRBV7-3 to TRBJ2-3; D may be TRBD1 (6 bases). This CDR3 comprises 15 residues. Deletions cut 7 bases from V and 3 bases from J, with 17 bases between. CDR1 is SGHTA and CDR2 is FQGTGA in the germline V gene. The CDR3: CASTPLGGKTDTQYF. The CDR3 DNA reads TGTGCCAGCACCCCTCTTGGGGGCAAAACAGATACGCAGTATTTT.

V and J are TRBV28 and TRBJ1-5; D remains unclear. The CDR3 runs to 11 residues. V lost 8 bases to trimming and J lost 6 bases, with 8 bases between them. The germline V gene encodes CDR1 MDHEN and CDR2 SYDVKM. The CDR3 DNA is TGTGCCAGCGGAAGGAGTCAGCCCCAGCATTTT. This sequence encodes CASGRSQPQHF.

The rearrangement links TRBV18 to TRBJ1-2; perhaps TRBD1 as D (6 bases). CDR1 is KGHSH, CDR2 LQKENI, per germline. The CDR3 loop spans 14 amino acids. Trimming left V 2 bases short and J 6 bases short, with 13 bases between. CDR3 in DNA: TGTGCCAGCTCACCAGACGGACAGAAGAATGGCTACACCTTC. Protein: CASSPDGQKNGYTF.

This sequence joins TRBV30 and TRBJ1-2; D is perhaps TRBD1 (5 bases). V shed 3 bases and J shed 8 bases, with 16 bases lying between them. Per germline, CDR1 GTSNPN and CDR2 SVGIG (reference sequence). CDR3 length: 13 amino acids. The CDR3 protein is CAWSRLGDDGYTF. CDR3 in DNA: TGTGCCTGGAGCCGGTTGGGGGACGACGGCTACACCTTC.